This T cell receptor beta chain was identified in a study of T cell repertoires in cytomegalovirus infection. Worth noting for this clonotype: Its antigen is unknown.

Each CDR3 protein is one row after TCRdb ran MiXCR on the reads. The table includes 400,000 to 550,000 distinct CDR3 sequences, approximately 10% detected once. Germline V CDR1 and CDR2: MNHEY, SMNVEV (reference sequence). There are 14 residues in the CDR3. Trimming took off 2 bases at V and 8 bases at J, with 15 bases between the two ends. Study conclusions and caveats: HLA-C-restricted CMV clonotypes gave the most frequent clonotype in two of eight donors.

The material sequenced was PBMCs. The chain employs TRBV27 and TRBJ1-2, with D maybe TRBD1 (6 bases). This clonotype originated in a human donor in good health (CMV status not recorded). Some clones in this sample may be carry-over from other donors' samples. CDR3 residues: CASSLGWGGEGYTF. CDR3 coding DNA: TGTGCCAGCAGTTTAGGGTGGGGGGGCGAAGGCTACACCTTC.